A selection of T cell receptor beta chains follows, all from one sample in a study of molecular identifiers for immune sequencing clone quantification. In TCRdb, the PCR reads were re-called with MiXCR into one record per CDR3 protein. This table holds about 40,000 distinct CDR3 sequences, about a fifth found once. The sample consisted of naive CD8+ T cells from blood, with Jurkat cell RNA spiked in. Every receptor here comes from a human donor in good health. Some libraries in this study had Jurkat cell RNA spiked in. Both conserved end residues are part of each CDR3. The order of the fields is clone size, V gene, J gene, D gene, CDR3 protein, CDR3 DNA. A D gene is named only where the DNA matches it firmly. Some rows have no size entry. The others give once, few or many, or a class for an expanded clone.

abundance: many
v_gene: TRBV4-1
j_gene: TRBJ2-7
d_gene: .
CDR3aa: CASSQVGGAYEQYF
CDR3nt: TGCGCCAGCAGCCAAGTTGGGGGAGCCTACGAGCAGTACTTC

abundance: many
v_gene: TRBV15
j_gene: TRBJ1-6
d_gene: TRBD1
CDR3aa: CATSRDSIGTDDSPLHF
CDR3nt: TGTGCCACCAGCAGAGATTCAATCGGGACAGACGATTCACCCCTCCACTTT

abundance: many
v_gene: TRBV20-1
j_gene: TRBJ2-7
d_gene: TRBD2
CDR3aa: CSARTSGVLEQYF
CDR3nt: TGCAGTGCTAGGACTAGCGGGGTGCTCGAGCAGTACTTC

abundance: many
v_gene: TRBV5-5
j_gene: TRBJ2-4
d_gene: TRBD1
CDR3aa: CASSLETGVWVDIQYF
CDR3nt: TGTGCCAGCAGCTTGGAGACAGGGGTGTGGGTAGACATTCAGTACTTC

abundance: many
v_gene: TRBV7-9
j_gene: TRBJ2-3
d_gene: TRBD2
CDR3aa: CASSSLAGVSDTQYF
CDR3nt: TGTGCCAGCAGCTCACTAGCGGGAGTGTCAGATACGCAGTATTTT

abundance: many
v_gene: TRBV6-5
j_gene: TRBJ1-5
d_gene: .
CDR3aa: CASSPRSYSNQPQHF
CDR3nt: TGTGCCAGCAGCCCCAGGAGTTATAGCAATCAGCCCCAGCATTTT

abundance: many
v_gene: TRBV12-3/TRBV12-4
j_gene: TRBJ1-6
d_gene: .
CDR3aa: CASSFPPSEDGWNLHF
CDR3nt: TGTGCCAGCAGTTTCCCCCCCAGTGAGGACGGTTGGAACCTCCACTTT

abundance: many
v_gene: TRBV29-1
j_gene: TRBJ1-3
d_gene: .
CDR3aa: CSVEQCLGNTIYF
CDR3nt: TGCAGCGTTGAACAGTGTCTTGGAAACACCATATATTTT

abundance: many
v_gene: TRBV6-5
j_gene: TRBJ2-7
d_gene: .
CDR3aa: CASSYVPGVGEQYF
CDR3nt: TGTGCCAGCAGTTACGTGCCAGGGGTAGGGGAGCAGTACTTC

abundance: many
v_gene: TRBV4-3
j_gene: TRBJ2-7
d_gene: TRBD1
CDR3aa: CASSQASQGTAEQYF
CDR3nt: TGCGCCAGCAGCCAAGCGTCACAGGGGACGGCCGAGCAGTACTTC

abundance: many
v_gene: TRBV7-2
j_gene: TRBJ2-5
d_gene: TRBD2
CDR3aa: CASSLAPGLAGGQETQYF
CDR3nt: TGTGCCAGCAGCTTAGCGCCGGGACTAGCGGGAGGGCAAGAGACCCAGTACTTC

abundance: many
v_gene: TRBV6-2/TRBV6-3
j_gene: TRBJ2-1
d_gene: TRBD2
CDR3aa: CASSLGLAGYNEQFF
CDR3nt: TGTGCCAGCAGTTTGGGACTAGCGGGTTACAATGAGCAGTTCTTC

abundance: once
v_gene: TRBV7-3
j_gene: TRBJ2-3
d_gene: TRBD2
CDR3aa: CASSLNRVSGASTDTQYF
CDR3nt: TGTGCCAGCAGCTTAAACCGAGTTAGCGGGGCTAGCACAGATACGCAGTATTTT

abundance: .
v_gene: TRBV6-5
j_gene: TRBJ2-6
d_gene: .
CDR3aa: CASGYSSTGSPGANVLTF
CDR3nt: TGTGCCAGCGGTTACTCGAGTACAGGGTCCCCGGGGGCCAACGTCCTGACTTTC

abundance: many
v_gene: TRBV6-2/TRBV6-3
j_gene: TRBJ1-1
d_gene: .
CDR3aa: CASSYSYGHTEAFF
CDR3nt: TGTGCCAGCAGTTACTCGTACGGGCACACTGAAGCTTTCTTT

abundance: many
v_gene: TRBV7-9
j_gene: TRBJ1-3
d_gene: .
CDR3aa: CASSAPNSSGNTIYF
CDR3nt: TGTGCCAGCAGCGCCCCTAACAGCTCTGGAAACACCATATATTTT

abundance: many
v_gene: TRBV27
j_gene: TRBJ2-4
d_gene: .
CDR3aa: CASSTGPAAAKNIQYF
CDR3nt: TGTGCCAGCAGTACGGGGCCCGCGGCAGCCAAAAACATTCAGTACTTC

abundance: many
v_gene: TRBV13
j_gene: TRBJ1-1
d_gene: .
CDR3aa: CASSLGERWQLEAFF
CDR3nt: TGTGCCAGCAGCTTAGGCGAAAGGTGGCAGCTTGAAGCTTTCTTT

abundance: .
v_gene: TRBV28
j_gene: TRBJ1-1
d_gene: .
CDR3aa: CASSLWYGRGGGTEAFF
CDR3nt: TGTGCCAGCAGTTTATGGTACGGTAGGGGAGGTGGAACTGAAGCTTTCTTT

abundance: few
v_gene: TRBV6-2/TRBV6-3
j_gene: TRBJ1-2
d_gene: .
CDR3aa: CASSQDSYYGYTF
CDR3nt: TGTGCCAGCAGCCAGGACAGCTACTATGGCTACACCTTC

abundance: many
v_gene: TRBV4-1
j_gene: TRBJ1-1
d_gene: TRBD1
CDR3aa: CASSQAGQPNPEAFF
CDR3nt: TGCGCCAGCAGCCAAGCGGGACAGCCCAATCCTGAAGCTTTCTTT

abundance: many
v_gene: TRBV20-1
j_gene: TRBJ1-3
d_gene: .
CDR3aa: CSAPQGSGNTIYF
CDR3nt: TGCAGTGCACCACAGGGATCTGGAAACACCATATATTTT

abundance: .
v_gene: TRBV6-5
j_gene: TRBJ2-7
d_gene: .
CDR3aa: CASSYGGMGYSYEQYF
CDR3nt: TGTGCCAGCAGTTACGGTGGTATGGGGTACTCCTACGAGCAGTACTTC

abundance: many
v_gene: TRBV3-1
j_gene: TRBJ1-5
d_gene: .
CDR3aa: CASSQQGLGNQPQHF
CDR3nt: TGTGCCAGCAGCCAACAGGGGCTAGGCAATCAGCCCCAGCATTTT

abundance: many
v_gene: TRBV25-1
j_gene: TRBJ2-3
d_gene: TRBD1
CDR3aa: CASSEFEGGVTDTQYF
CDR3nt: TGTGCCAGCAGTGAATTCGAAGGGGGCGTTACAGATACGCAGTATTTT

abundance: .
v_gene: TRBV9
j_gene: TRBJ1-3
d_gene: .
CDR3aa: CASSPREGDYSGNTIYF
CDR3nt: TGTGCCAGCAGCCCCAGAGAGGGGGACTACTCTGGAAACACCATATATTTT

abundance: few
v_gene: TRBV6-6
j_gene: TRBJ2-7
d_gene: .
CDR3aa: CASGPTRLNPVTYEQYF
CDR3nt: TGTGCCAGCGGTCCTACACGCCTAAACCCCGTAACCTACGAGCAGTACTTC

abundance: many
v_gene: TRBV21-1
j_gene: TRBJ2-3
d_gene: .
CDR3aa: CASIRTKQDTQYF
CDR3nt: TGTGCCAGCATTCGGACAAAGCAAGATACGCAGTATTTT

abundance: many
v_gene: TRBV19
j_gene: TRBJ2-1
d_gene: .
CDR3aa: CASSISMDSDNEQFF
CDR3nt: TGTGCCAGTAGTATATCCATGGACTCAGACAATGAGCAGTTCTTC

abundance: many
v_gene: TRBV4-1
j_gene: TRBJ1-6
d_gene: TRBD1
CDR3aa: CASGTGPNSPLHF
CDR3nt: TGCGCCAGCGGGACAGGGCCGAATTCACCCCTCCACTTT

abundance: many
v_gene: TRBV29-1
j_gene: TRBJ2-7
d_gene: .
CDR3aa: CSVEVVGEQYF
CDR3nt: TGCAGCGTCGAAGTAGTGGGAGAGCAGTACTTC

abundance: many
v_gene: TRBV20-1
j_gene: TRBJ2-3
d_gene: TRBD2
CDR3aa: CSARDHSGTSGRAADTQYF
CDR3nt: TGCAGTGCTAGAGATCACTCCGGGACTAGCGGGAGGGCCGCAGATACGCAGTATTTT

abundance: many
v_gene: TRBV4-3
j_gene: TRBJ2-7
d_gene: .
CDR3aa: CASSKLRDTDYEQYF
CDR3nt: TGCGCCAGCAGCAAACTCCGGGACACCGACTACGAGCAGTACTTC

abundance: many
v_gene: TRBV5-4
j_gene: TRBJ2-3
d_gene: TRBD2
CDR3aa: CASRPIPLAGSTDTQYF
CDR3nt: TGTGCCAGCAGACCCATCCCCCTAGCGGGAAGTACAGATACGCAGTATTTT

abundance: many
v_gene: TRBV4-3
j_gene: TRBJ2-3
d_gene: TRBD2
CDR3aa: CASSQILAGEADTQYF
CDR3nt: TGCGCCAGCAGCCAGATTCTAGCGGGAGAGGCGGATACGCAGTATTTT

abundance: many
v_gene: TRBV7-9
j_gene: TRBJ2-3
d_gene: .
CDR3aa: CASSLSLDADTQYF
CDR3nt: TGTGCCAGCAGCTTAAGCCTGGACGCAGATACGCAGTATTTT

abundance: .
v_gene: TRBV30
j_gene: TRBJ2-5
d_gene: .
CDR3aa: CAWSSYQETQYF
CDR3nt: TGTGCCTGGAGTTCGTACCAAGAGACCCAGTACTTC

abundance: many
v_gene: TRBV29-1
j_gene: TRBJ2-1
d_gene: .
CDR3aa: CSVRLRGEQFF
CDR3nt: TGCAGCGTTCGTCTACGGGGTGAGCAGTTCTTC

abundance: .
v_gene: TRBV23-1
j_gene: TRBJ1-6
d_gene: TRBD1
CDR3aa: CASSQGQSGSPLHF
CDR3nt: TGCGCCAGCAGTCAGGGACAGTCAGGATCACCCCTCCACTTT

abundance: .
v_gene: TRBV7-2
j_gene: TRBJ1-1
d_gene: .
CDR3aa: CASSLDRPLNTEAFF
CDR3nt: TGTGCCAGCAGCTTAGACAGACCACTGAACACTGAAGCTTTCTTT

abundance: many
v_gene: TRBV13
j_gene: TRBJ1-1
d_gene: .
CDR3aa: CASSSSTGNTEAFF
CDR3nt: TGTGCCAGCAGCTCGTCGACAGGGAACACTGAAGCTTTCTTT

abundance: many
v_gene: TRBV5-6
j_gene: TRBJ2-3
d_gene: TRBD2
CDR3aa: CASSWGTSPSHF
CDR3nt: TGTGCCAGCAGCTGGGGGACTAGTCCTTCGCATTTT

abundance: many
v_gene: TRBV7-9
j_gene: TRBJ1-6
d_gene: .
CDR3aa: CASSYGRKRNSPLHF
CDR3nt: TGTGCCAGCAGCTACGGACGGAAAAGGAATTCACCCCTCCACTTT

abundance: many
v_gene: TRBV11-2
j_gene: TRBJ2-7
d_gene: .
CDR3aa: CASSLQRRPYEQYF
CDR3nt: TGTGCCAGCAGCCTACAGCGACGCCCTTACGAGCAGTACTTC

abundance: many
v_gene: TRBV9
j_gene: TRBJ1-5
d_gene: .
CDR3aa: CASSAGVTNQPQHF
CDR3nt: TGTGCCAGCTCCGCAGGGGTCACCAATCAGCCCCAGCATTTT

abundance: many
v_gene: TRBV19
j_gene: TRBJ1-1
d_gene: .
CDR3aa: CASSIVTSGDTEAFF
CDR3nt: TGTGCCAGTAGTATAGTAACTTCCGGCGACACTGAAGCTTTCTTT

abundance: many
v_gene: TRBV6-2/TRBV6-3
j_gene: TRBJ2-1
d_gene: TRBD2
CDR3aa: CASSLINPGLAGGEEQFF
CDR3nt: TGTGCCAGCAGCCTAATCAACCCGGGACTAGCGGGAGGTGAGGAGCAGTTCTTC

abundance: .
v_gene: TRBV15
j_gene: TRBJ2-5
d_gene: .
CDR3aa: CATSREIGGGETQYF
CDR3nt: TGTGCCACCAGCAGAGAGATCGGGGGAGGAGAGACCCAGTACTTC

abundance: many
v_gene: TRBV5-3
j_gene: TRBJ2-1
d_gene: TRBD2
CDR3aa: CASSPDWGGYAEQFF
CDR3nt: TGTGCCAGCTCTCCCGACTGGGGGGGGTATGCTGAGCAGTTCTTC

abundance: .
v_gene: TRBV2
j_gene: TRBJ2-3
d_gene: TRBD2
CDR3aa: CASSDWGTSVTDTQYF
CDR3nt: TGTGCCAGCAGTGATTGGGGGACTAGCGTCACAGATACGCAGTATTTT

abundance: many
v_gene: TRBV5-4
j_gene: TRBJ2-7
d_gene: .
CDR3aa: CASSFGSIGYEQYF
CDR3nt: TGTGCCAGCAGCTTTGGTAGCATTGGGTACGAGCAGTACTTC

abundance: many
v_gene: TRBV5-1
j_gene: TRBJ1-5
d_gene: TRBD1
CDR3aa: CASSLGPGQGDQPQHF
CDR3nt: TGCGCCAGCAGCTTGGGTCCGGGACAGGGGGATCAGCCCCAGCATTTT

abundance: .
v_gene: TRBV7-9
j_gene: TRBJ1-5
d_gene: .
CDR3aa: CASSLTGPNQPQHF
CDR3nt: TGTGCCAGCAGCTTAACCGGACCCAATCAGCCCCAGCATTTT

abundance: many
v_gene: TRBV30
j_gene: TRBJ2-1
d_gene: TRBD2
CDR3aa: CAWSVLAGERPLAEQFF
CDR3nt: TGTGCCTGGAGTGTCCTAGCGGGAGAAAGGCCCCTGGCTGAGCAGTTCTTC